This T cell receptor (beta chain) was found in a study of cytomegalovirus exposure and HLA in healthy donors. Study background: In terms of ancestry, the Caucasian-associated cluster contained roughly 80% of the approximately 400 genotyped donors.

The study ran its PCR with 60 Vbeta and 13 Jbeta primers. Assay used: immunoSEQ multiplex PCR; TCRdb lists only in-frame clones, some missing. The table lists 100,000 or so clones, 60% to 85% of them singletons. Study results and caveats: Links to common viral pathogens appeared, in a later analysis, for several of the most significant clusters.

V lost 1 base to trimming and J lost 6 bases; unmatched junction nucleotides: 4. This CDR3 region has 15 residues. Germline V CDR1 and CDR2: SGHDN, FVKESK. Notes on this clone: Its specificity is not known.

The sequence derives from a woman between 35 and 50 years old in good health and CMV-seropositive. The chain uses TRBV14 and TRBJ2-1, with 9 bases fitting TRBD2. Sequencing used PBMCs. CDR3 in DNA: TGTGCCAGCAGCCAAGTAGCGGGAGCGATCAATGAGCAGTTCTTC. This sequence encodes CASSQVAGAINEQFF.